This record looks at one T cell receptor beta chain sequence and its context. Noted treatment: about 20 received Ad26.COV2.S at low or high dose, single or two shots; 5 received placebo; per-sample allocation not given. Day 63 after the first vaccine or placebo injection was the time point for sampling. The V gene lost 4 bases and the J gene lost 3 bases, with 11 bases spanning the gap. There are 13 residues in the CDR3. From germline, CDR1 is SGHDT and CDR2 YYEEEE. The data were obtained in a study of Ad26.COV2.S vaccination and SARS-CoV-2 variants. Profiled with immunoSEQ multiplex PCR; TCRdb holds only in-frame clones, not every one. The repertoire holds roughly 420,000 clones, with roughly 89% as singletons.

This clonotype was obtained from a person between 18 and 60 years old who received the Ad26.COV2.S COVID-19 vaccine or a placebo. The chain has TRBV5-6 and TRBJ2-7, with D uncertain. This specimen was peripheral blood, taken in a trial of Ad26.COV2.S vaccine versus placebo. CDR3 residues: CASSDHPDYEQYF. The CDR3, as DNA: TGTGCCAGCAGCGATCACCCGGACTACGAGCAGTACTTC.